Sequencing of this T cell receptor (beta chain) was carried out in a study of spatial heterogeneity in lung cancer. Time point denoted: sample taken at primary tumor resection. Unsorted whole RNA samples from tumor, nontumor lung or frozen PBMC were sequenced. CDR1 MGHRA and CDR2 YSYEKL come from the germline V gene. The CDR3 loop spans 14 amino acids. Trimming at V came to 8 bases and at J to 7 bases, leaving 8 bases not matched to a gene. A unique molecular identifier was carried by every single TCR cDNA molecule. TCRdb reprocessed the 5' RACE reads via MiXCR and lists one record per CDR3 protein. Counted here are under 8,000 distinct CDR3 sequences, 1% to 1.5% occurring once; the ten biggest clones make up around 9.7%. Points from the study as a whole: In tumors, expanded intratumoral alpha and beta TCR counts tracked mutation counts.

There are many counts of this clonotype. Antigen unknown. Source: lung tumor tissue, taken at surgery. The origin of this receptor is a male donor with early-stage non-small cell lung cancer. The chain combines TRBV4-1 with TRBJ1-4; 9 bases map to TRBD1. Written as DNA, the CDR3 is TGCGCCAGCGAAACCGGGACAGGGCTTGAAAAACTGTTTTTT. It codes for CASETGTGLEKLFF.